This section outlines one TCR beta chain sequence together with its context. The sample is drawn from a study of PD-L1 blockade in urothelial cancer. Background on the study: Blood analysis was done at 3 weeks (second dose) and 6 weeks after treatment began.

The investigators introduced synthetic TCR analog templates into each PCR as spikes. Some clones are missing from TCRdb's copy, which holds only in-frame ones; the method was immunoSEQ multiplex PCR. The table lists some 53,000 clones, approximately 80% of them singletons, with approximately 3.3% in the top ten. Germline assignment: CDR1 MDHEN and CDR2 SYDVKM. This CDR3 spans 17 amino acids. V dropped 6 bases and J dropped 0; count of bases not matched to a gene: 10. The source was PBMCs, collected around atezolizumab (anti-PD-L1) treatment. The V and J genes are TRBV28 and TRBJ2-2; 7 bases are shared with TRBD1. This clonotype was sampled from a man in his 70s with urothelial cancer. DNA for the CDR3: TGTGCCAGCAGCCGAGGAAGGGGGCGGTCGAACACCGGGGAGCTGTTTTTT. Amino acid sequence: CASSRGRGRSNTGELFF. The full variable domain, completed using reference TRBV28 and TRBJ2-2, is DVKVTQSSRYLVKRTGEKVFLECVQDMDHENMFWYRQDPGLGLRLIYFSYDVKMKEKGDIPEGYSVSREKKERFSLILESASTNQTSMYLCASSRGRGRSNTGELFFGEGSRLTVL.